This is a list of T cell receptor beta chains from one sample in a study of tumor and adjacent non-tumor tissue in lung cancer. MiXCR was run by TCRdb on the multiplex PCR reads, yielding one entry per CDR3 protein. The sample records 44,000 or so distinct CDR3 sequences, 60% to 70% being singletons. The sample comprised distant non-tumor lung tissue. The source is a woman aged 40 to 50 with non-small cell lung cancer. Both conserved end residues are part of each CDR3. The D gene is left open where the match is weak. Clone size is stated in some rows and not others, as once, few, many or a class when expanded.

d_call,v_call,j_call,clone_size,cdr3_nt,cdr3_aa
.,TRBV29-1,TRBJ1-3,many,TGCAGCGTTTGGGACGCGGGGGCCAACACCATATATTTT,CSVWDAGANTIYF
.,TRBV20-1,TRBJ2-3,many,TGCAGTGCGGACTATCAGGGGGATACGCAGTATTTT,CSADYQGDTQYF
.,TRBV11-2,TRBJ2-7,.,TGTGCCAGCTGCTTGGGGGGTGTCAGCTCCTACGAGCAGTACTTC,CASCLGGVSSYEQYF
.,TRBV6-6,TRBJ1-5,.,TGTGCCAGCAGCTCCTGGATAGATAGCAATCAACCCCAGCATTTT,CASSSWIDSNQPQHF
.,TRBV12-3/TRBV12-4,TRBJ2-2,.,TGTGACGGCAAGAGGAACACCGGGGAGCTGTTTTTT,CDGKRNTGELFF
.,TRBV30,TRBJ1-6,.,TGTGCCGGAAGCGACAGACACGGGAGGACCCTCCACTTT,CAGSDRHGRTLHF
.,TRBV7-9,TRBJ2-5,.,TGTGCCAGCAGCTTAGGATTTGGCCACCAAGGGGGGACCCAGTACTTC,CASSLGFGHQGGTQYF
TRBD1,TRBV11-2,TRBJ1-5,.,TGTGCCAGCAGTCTGCGGGACAGGGACAATCTATGTAGTAATCAGCCCCAGCATTTT,CASSLRDRDNLCSNQPQHF
TRBD2,TRBV11-3,TRBJ2-3,medium-sized,TGTGCCAGCAGCCGGGAGGCAGGTACGCAGTATTTT,CASSREAGTQYF
.,TRBV29-1,TRBJ1-2,many,TGCAGCGTCCCAGATCGTGGGCTCCTGAACGCCGCGTGGGGCTACACCTTC,CSVPDRGLLNAAWGYTF
.,TRBV5-1,TRBJ1-1,many,TGCGCCAGCAGCTTGGGAGTGCCGGGGACTGAAGCTTTCTTT,CASSLGVPGTEAFF
.,TRBV10-3,TRBJ1-1,.,TGTGCCATCACTTACTCACAGGTTTACGCTGAAGCTTTCTTT,CAITYSQVYAEAFF
.,TRBV6-1,TRBJ1-5,.,TGTGCCAGCAGTGTGTCAATTACCAATCAGTCCCAGCATTTT,CASSVSITNQSQHF
.,TRBV29-1,TRBJ2-7,many,TGCAGCGTTCTTTTGGCCCGGTCCCGACACTACGAGCAGTACTTC,CSVLLARSRHYEQYF
.,TRBV6-4,TRBJ2-2,.,TGTGCCAGCAGTACAGGGAACACCGGGGAGCTGTTTTTT,CASSTGNTGELFF
TRBD1,TRBV6-2/TRBV6-3,TRBJ2-7,.,TGTGCCAACAGAAAACAGGGGGTTCCGATACACGAGCAGTACTTC,CANRKQGVPIHEQYF
.,TRBV5-1,TRBJ2-1,.,TGCGCCAGCAGCTTGGAGGAGGAGGGCTGGAATGAGCAGCTCTTC,CASSLEEEGWNEQLF
TRBD1,TRBV20-1,TRBJ2-5,many,TGCAGTGCTACAGCGGTACAGGGGGCAGGGGAGACCCAGTACTTC,CSATAVQGAGETQYF
.,TRBV4-1,TRBJ1-1,.,TGCGCCAGCAGCCCGCCGGTTAGGGGAGCTACAGAAGCTTTCTTT,CASSPPVRGATEAFF
.,TRBV11-3,TRBJ2-1,.,TGTGCCAGCAACTTAGGGCACGGGGGCAACAATGAGCAGTTCTTC,CASNLGHGGNNEQFF
.,TRBV11-2,TRBJ2-6,medium-sized,TGTGCCAGCAGTTTCACAGTGTCTGGGGCCAACGTCCTGACTTTC,CASSFTVSGANVLTF
.,TRBV11-1,TRBJ2-3,.,TGTACCAGCAGCTTAGGATTACAGGAAACGCAGTATTTT,CTSSLGLQETQYF
TRBD2,TRBV11-2,TRBJ2-5,once,TGTACCAGCAGTTTAACTCCGAGTAGCGGGGGGCAAGAGACCCAGTACTTC,CTSSLTPSSGGQETQYF
TRBD2,TRBV4-1,TRBJ2-3,.,TGCGCCGGCAGCCTACTGAGCGGGAACACAGATACGCAGTATTTT,CAGSLLSGNTDTQYF